This T cell receptor beta chain appears in the sequencing data of a study of control samples from healthy donors and cancer patients. Only a few counts were recorded for this clone. Clones were read by immunoSEQ multiplex PCR, and TCRdb kept only the in-frame ones, dropping some. The sample records approximately 100,000 clones, roughly 86% being singletons. The CDR3 is 19 amino acids. V dropped 2 bases and J dropped 0 bases, with 17 bases sitting between them. Germline CDR1 and CDR2: SEHNR and FQNEAQ (reference sequence). This TCR was sampled from a man aged 30-40 years in good health. Sequenced: blood. The chain combines TRBV7-9 with TRBJ2-6; possibly TRBD1 for D (5 bases). The chain's CDR3 is CASSLSQGTGDSGANVLTF. The DNA of the CDR3 is TGTGCCAGCAGCTTAAGTCAGGGCACCGGAGACTCTGGGGCCAACGTCCTGACTTTC. Variable domain in full (rest from reference TRBV7-9 and TRBJ2-6): DTGVSQNPRHKITKRGQNVTFRCDPISEHNRLYWYRQTLGQGPEFLTYFQNEAQLEKSRLLSDRFSAERPKGSFSTLEIQRTEQGDSAMYLCASSLSQGTGDSGANVLTFGAGSRLTVL.